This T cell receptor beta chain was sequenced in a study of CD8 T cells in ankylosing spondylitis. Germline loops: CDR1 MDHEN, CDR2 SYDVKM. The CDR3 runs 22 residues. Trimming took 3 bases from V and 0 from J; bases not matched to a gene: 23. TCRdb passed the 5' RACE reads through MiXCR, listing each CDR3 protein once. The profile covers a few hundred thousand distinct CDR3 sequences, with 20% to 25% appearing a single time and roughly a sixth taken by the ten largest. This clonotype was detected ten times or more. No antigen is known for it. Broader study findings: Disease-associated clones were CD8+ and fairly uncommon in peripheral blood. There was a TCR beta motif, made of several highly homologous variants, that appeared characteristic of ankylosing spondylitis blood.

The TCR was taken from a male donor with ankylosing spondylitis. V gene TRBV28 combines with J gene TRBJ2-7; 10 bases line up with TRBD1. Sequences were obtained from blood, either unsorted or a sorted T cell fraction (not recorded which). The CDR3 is CASSLGQGLGRGMRESSYEQYF. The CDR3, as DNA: TGTGCCAGCAGTTTGGGACAGGGGCTAGGTAGGGGAATGAGGGAGAGCTCCTACGAGCAGTACTTC.